This T cell receptor beta chain emerged from a study of T cell changes during pregnancy in multiple sclerosis. The V gene end was trimmed by 3 bases and the J gene end by 3 bases; junction bases not matched to a gene: 2. Germline assignment: CDR1 SGDLS and CDR2 YYNGEE. The CDR3 totals 13 residues. The assay was immunoSEQ multiplex PCR, and TCRdb's table has in-frame clones only and misses some. The table lists 50,000 to 65,000 clones, around 90% of them singletons. The chain uses TRBV9 and TRBJ1-2, with 7 bases matching TRBD1. The input for sequencing was peripheral blood, taken in the second trimester of pregnancy. The clonotype originates from a female donor with multiple sclerosis, enrolled in a pregnancy study. The DNA of the CDR3 is TGTGCCAGCAGCGAGGGGGCTCACTATGGCTACACCTTC. Amino acids: CASSEGAHYGYTF.